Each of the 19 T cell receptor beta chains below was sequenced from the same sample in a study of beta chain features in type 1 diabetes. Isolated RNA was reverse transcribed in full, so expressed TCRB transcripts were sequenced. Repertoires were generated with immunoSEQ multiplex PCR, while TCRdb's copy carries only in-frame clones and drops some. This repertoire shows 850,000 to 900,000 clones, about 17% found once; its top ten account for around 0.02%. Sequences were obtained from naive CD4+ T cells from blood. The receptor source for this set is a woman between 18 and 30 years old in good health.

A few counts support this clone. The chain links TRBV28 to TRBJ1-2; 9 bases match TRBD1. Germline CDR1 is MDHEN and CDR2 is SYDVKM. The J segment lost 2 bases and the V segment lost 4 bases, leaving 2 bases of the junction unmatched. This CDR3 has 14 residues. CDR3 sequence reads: CASSSGTGNYGYTF. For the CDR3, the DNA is TGTGCCAGCAGTTCCGGGACAGGGAACTATGGCTACACCTTC.

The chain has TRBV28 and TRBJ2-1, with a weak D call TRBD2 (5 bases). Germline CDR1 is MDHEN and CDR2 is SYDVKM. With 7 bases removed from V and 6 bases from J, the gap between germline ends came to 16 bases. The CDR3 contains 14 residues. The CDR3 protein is CASTSPEGVNEQFF. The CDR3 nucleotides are TGTGCCAGCACCTCCCCCGAGGGTGTCAATGAGCAGTTCTTC.

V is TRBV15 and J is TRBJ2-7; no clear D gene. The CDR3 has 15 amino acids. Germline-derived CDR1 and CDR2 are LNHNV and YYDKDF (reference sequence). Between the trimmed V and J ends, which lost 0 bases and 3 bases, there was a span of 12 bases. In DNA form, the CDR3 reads TGTGCCACCAGCAGAGATAACCAGGTCGGCTACGAGCAGTACTTC. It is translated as CATSRDNQVGYEQYF.

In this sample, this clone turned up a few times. The chain's CDR3 is CASSFRPEDTQYF. The CDR3 DNA is TGCGCCAGCAGCTTTCGGCCGGAGGATACGCAGTATTTT. The chain carries TRBV4-3 and TRBJ2-3, with D uncertain. Germline lookup yields CDR1 LGHNA and CDR2 YSLEER. The V gene lost 5 bases and the J gene lost 6 bases, with 12 bases spanning the gap. This CDR3 has 13 residues.

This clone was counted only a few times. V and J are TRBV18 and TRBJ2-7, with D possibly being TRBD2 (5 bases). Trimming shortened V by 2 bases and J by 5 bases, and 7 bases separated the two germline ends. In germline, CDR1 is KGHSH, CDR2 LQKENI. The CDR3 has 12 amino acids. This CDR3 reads CASSPRRNEQYF. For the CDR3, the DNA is TGTGCCAGCTCACCAAGGAGGAACGAGCAGTACTTC.

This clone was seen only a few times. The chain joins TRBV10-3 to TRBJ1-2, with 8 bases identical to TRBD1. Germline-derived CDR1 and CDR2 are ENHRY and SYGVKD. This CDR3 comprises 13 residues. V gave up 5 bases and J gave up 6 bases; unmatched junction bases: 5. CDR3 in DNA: TGTGCCATCAGTAGTGACAGGGGCCATGGCTACACCTTC. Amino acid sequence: CAISSDRGHGYTF.

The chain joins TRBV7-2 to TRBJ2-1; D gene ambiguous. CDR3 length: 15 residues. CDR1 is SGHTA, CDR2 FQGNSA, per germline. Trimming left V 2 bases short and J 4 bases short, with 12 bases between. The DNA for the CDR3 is TGTGCCAGCAGCTTACTCCCCACACCTTACAATGAGCAGTTCTTC. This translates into CASSLLPTPYNEQFF.

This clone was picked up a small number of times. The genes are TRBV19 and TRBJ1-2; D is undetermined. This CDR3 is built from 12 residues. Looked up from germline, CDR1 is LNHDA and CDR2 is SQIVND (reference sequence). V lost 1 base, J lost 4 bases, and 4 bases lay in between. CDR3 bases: TGTGCCAGTAGTATAGCGATCTATGGCTACACCTTC. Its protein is CASSIAIYGYTF.

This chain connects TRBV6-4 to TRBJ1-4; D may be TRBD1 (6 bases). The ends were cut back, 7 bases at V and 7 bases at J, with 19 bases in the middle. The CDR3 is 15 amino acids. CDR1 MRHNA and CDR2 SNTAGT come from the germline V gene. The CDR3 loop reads CASTLTQGIVEKLFF. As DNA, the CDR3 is TGTGCCAGCACCCTGACGCAGGGGATCGTTGAAAAACTGTTTTTT.

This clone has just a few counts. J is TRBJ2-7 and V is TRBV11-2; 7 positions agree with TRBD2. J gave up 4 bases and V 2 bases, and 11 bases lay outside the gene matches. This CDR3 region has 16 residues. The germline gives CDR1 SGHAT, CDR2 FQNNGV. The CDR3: CASSLFPSGLFYEQYF. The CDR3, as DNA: TGTGCCAGCAGCTTATTCCCTAGCGGACTATTTTACGAGCAGTACTTC. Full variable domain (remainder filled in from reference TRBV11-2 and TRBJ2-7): EAGVAQSPRYKIIEKRQSVAFWCNPISGHATLYWYQQILGQGPKLLIQFQNNGVVDDSQLPKDRFSAERLKGVDSTLKIQPAKLEDSAVYLCASSLFPSGLFYEQYFGPGTRLTVT.

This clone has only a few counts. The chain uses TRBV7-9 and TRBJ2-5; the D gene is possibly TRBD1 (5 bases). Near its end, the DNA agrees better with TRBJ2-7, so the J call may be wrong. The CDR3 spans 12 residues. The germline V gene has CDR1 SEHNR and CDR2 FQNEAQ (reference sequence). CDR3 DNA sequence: TGTGCCAGCAGCTACGACAGCAACGAGCAGTACTTC. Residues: CASSYDSNEQYF.

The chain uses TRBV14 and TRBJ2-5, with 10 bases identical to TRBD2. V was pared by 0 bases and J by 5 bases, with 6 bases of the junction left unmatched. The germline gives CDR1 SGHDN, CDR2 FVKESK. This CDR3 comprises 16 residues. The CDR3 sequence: CASSQDLLAGRETQYF. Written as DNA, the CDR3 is TGTGCCAGCAGCCAAGATCTACTAGCGGGACGGGAGACCCAGTACTTC.

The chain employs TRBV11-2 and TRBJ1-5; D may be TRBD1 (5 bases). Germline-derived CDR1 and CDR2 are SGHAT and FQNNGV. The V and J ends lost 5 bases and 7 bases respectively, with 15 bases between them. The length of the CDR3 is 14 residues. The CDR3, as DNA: TGTGCCAGCAGCGTCACGGAGGGGATACAGCCCCAGCATTTT. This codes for CASSVTEGIQPQHF.

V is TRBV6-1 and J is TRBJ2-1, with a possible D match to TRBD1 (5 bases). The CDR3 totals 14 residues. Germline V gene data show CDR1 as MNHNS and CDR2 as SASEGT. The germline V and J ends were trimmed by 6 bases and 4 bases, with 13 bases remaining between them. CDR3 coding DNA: TGTGCCAGCAGACGGACATCAGAATACAATGAGCAGTTCTTC. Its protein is CASRRTSEYNEQFF.

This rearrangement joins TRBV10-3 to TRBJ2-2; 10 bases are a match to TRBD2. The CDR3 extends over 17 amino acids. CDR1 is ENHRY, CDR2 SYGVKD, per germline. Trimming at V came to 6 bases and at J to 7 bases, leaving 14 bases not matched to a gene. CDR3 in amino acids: CAIRLGAGGPRGGELFF. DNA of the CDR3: TGTGCCATCAGGCTGGGAGCGGGAGGGCCAAGAGGCGGGGAGCTGTTTTTT.

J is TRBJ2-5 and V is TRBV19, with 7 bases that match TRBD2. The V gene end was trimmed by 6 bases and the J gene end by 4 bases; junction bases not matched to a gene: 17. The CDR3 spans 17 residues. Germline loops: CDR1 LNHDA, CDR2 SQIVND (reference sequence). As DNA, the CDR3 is TGTGCCAGTAGCTCCGGGACTACCGGGCTGGGGTTAGAGACCCAGTACTTC. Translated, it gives CASSSGTTGLGLETQYF.

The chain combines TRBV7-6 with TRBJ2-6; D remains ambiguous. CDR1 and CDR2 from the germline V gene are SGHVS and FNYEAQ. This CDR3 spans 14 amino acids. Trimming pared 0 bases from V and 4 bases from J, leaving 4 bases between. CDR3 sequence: CASSLAGGANVLTF. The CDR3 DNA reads TGTGCCAGCAGCTTAGCGGGAGGGGCCAACGTCCTGACTTTC.

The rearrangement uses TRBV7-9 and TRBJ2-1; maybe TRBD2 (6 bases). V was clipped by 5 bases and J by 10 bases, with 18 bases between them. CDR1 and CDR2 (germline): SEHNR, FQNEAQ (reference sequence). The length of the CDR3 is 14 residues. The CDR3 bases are TGTGCCAGCAGCACTAGCCTTACTTTGGGGGAGCAGTTCTTC. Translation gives CASSTSLTLGEQFF.

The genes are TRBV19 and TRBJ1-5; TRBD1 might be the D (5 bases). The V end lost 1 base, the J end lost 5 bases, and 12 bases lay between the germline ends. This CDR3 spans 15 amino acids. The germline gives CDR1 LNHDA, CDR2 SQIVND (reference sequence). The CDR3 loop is CASSIGQGFDQPQHF. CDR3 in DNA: TGTGCCAGTAGTATAGGGCAGGGCTTTGATCAGCCCCAGCATTTT.